This T cell receptor (beta chain) was sequenced in a study of OX40 agonist ivuxolimab in advanced cancers. Describing the broader study: Ivuxolimab was an agonistic, fully human IgG2 monoclonal antibody directed against OX40 (CD134), a costimulatory receptor. Intravenous ivuxolimab was administered to patients every 2 weeks at six dose levels: 0.01, 0.1, 0.3, 1.5, 3 and 10 mg/kg. Partial responses were achieved by three dose-escalation patients, of whom one had hepatocellular carcinoma and two had cutaneous melanoma. In the dose-escalation cohort, roughly 80% of patients were male, and the mean age was approximately 60 years, with a range of 23 to 79. Among the approximately 50 dose-escalation patients, approximately 20 had hepatocellular carcinoma, around 15 melanoma, 9 renal cell carcinoma and 9 head and neck cancer. Peripheral TCRbeta sequencing aimed to test whether ivuxolimab altered TCR sequence diversity and caused clonal T-cell expansion. The paper describes the monotherapy dose-escalation part (N of about 52 patients) of the phase I trial of ivuxolimab. Patients were allowed to have had prior anti-PD-1, anti-PD-L1 or anti-CTLA-4 therapy, and approximately 40% of the dose-escalation patients had previously received checkpoint inhibitors. Study-level results and caveats: The antigen specificity of the clonally expanded peripheral T cells was not determined. In partial responders in the 0.1-3.0 mg/kg groups, normalized peripheral clonal expansion was found to be among the lowest, especially among CD8+ T cells. Clonal expansion of both CD4+ and CD8+ blood T cells was observed from baseline to week 6 at doses 0.1 to 3.0 mg/kg. Low levels of normalized T-cell clonal expansion were also seen in some patients who did not respond. On average, CD8+ T cells showed more expanded clones than CD4+ T cells after ivuxolimab.

Only a few counts were recorded for this clone. Its antigen target is currently unknown. No much larger clone exists at a distance of one base, and base qualities are not known. From cysteine to phenylalanine, the CDR3 is 12 amino acids long. This entry keeps only the CDR3 DNA: 36 bases, framed from base 1. Trimming removed 5 bases from V and 4 bases from J, leaving 8 bases between the germline ends. As encoded in the germline V gene (reference sequence), CDR1 is MNHEY while CDR2 is SMNVEV. Genomic DNA was isolated from the sorted cells so that the TCRbeta CDR3 region could be sequenced. The immunoSEQ Assay was used for sequencing of TCRbeta CDR3 regions. TCRdb's version of the immuneACCESS table is confined to in-frame rearrangements and falls short of the full clone set. An unresolved V gene accounts for under half of the shortfall where checked; the remainder is of unknown origin. Counted in this sample were roughly 74,000 clones; more than 75% of them appeared once. The ten biggest clones cover more than 0.5% of the sample.

The trial excluded patients who had a history of autoimmune disease or who were on systemic immunosuppression. Peripheral blood for TCR sequencing was collected from all dose cohorts at baseline, on cycle 4 day 1, and on cycle 7 day 1. The samples were drawn from a first-in-human, open-label, multicenter phase I dose-escalation trial of ivuxolimab. Adults with locally advanced or metastatic melanoma, renal cell carcinoma, hepatocellular carcinoma or head and neck squamous cell carcinoma were enrolled in the trial. CD4+ and CD8+ T cells were sorted separately from peripheral blood before TCR sequencing.

The rearranged chain carries TRBV27 and TRBJ1-2, with TRBD1 perhaps the D gene, on 6 matching bases. The receptor was isolated from an adult with an advanced solid tumor such as melanoma, head and neck, liver or kidney cancer. The sample was CD4+ or CD8+ T cells sorted from blood, taken in a trial of the OX40 agonist ivuxolimab. The CDR3 protein: CASSEQGYGYTF. The DNA reads TGTGCCAGCAGTGAACAGGGCTATGGCTACACCTTC.